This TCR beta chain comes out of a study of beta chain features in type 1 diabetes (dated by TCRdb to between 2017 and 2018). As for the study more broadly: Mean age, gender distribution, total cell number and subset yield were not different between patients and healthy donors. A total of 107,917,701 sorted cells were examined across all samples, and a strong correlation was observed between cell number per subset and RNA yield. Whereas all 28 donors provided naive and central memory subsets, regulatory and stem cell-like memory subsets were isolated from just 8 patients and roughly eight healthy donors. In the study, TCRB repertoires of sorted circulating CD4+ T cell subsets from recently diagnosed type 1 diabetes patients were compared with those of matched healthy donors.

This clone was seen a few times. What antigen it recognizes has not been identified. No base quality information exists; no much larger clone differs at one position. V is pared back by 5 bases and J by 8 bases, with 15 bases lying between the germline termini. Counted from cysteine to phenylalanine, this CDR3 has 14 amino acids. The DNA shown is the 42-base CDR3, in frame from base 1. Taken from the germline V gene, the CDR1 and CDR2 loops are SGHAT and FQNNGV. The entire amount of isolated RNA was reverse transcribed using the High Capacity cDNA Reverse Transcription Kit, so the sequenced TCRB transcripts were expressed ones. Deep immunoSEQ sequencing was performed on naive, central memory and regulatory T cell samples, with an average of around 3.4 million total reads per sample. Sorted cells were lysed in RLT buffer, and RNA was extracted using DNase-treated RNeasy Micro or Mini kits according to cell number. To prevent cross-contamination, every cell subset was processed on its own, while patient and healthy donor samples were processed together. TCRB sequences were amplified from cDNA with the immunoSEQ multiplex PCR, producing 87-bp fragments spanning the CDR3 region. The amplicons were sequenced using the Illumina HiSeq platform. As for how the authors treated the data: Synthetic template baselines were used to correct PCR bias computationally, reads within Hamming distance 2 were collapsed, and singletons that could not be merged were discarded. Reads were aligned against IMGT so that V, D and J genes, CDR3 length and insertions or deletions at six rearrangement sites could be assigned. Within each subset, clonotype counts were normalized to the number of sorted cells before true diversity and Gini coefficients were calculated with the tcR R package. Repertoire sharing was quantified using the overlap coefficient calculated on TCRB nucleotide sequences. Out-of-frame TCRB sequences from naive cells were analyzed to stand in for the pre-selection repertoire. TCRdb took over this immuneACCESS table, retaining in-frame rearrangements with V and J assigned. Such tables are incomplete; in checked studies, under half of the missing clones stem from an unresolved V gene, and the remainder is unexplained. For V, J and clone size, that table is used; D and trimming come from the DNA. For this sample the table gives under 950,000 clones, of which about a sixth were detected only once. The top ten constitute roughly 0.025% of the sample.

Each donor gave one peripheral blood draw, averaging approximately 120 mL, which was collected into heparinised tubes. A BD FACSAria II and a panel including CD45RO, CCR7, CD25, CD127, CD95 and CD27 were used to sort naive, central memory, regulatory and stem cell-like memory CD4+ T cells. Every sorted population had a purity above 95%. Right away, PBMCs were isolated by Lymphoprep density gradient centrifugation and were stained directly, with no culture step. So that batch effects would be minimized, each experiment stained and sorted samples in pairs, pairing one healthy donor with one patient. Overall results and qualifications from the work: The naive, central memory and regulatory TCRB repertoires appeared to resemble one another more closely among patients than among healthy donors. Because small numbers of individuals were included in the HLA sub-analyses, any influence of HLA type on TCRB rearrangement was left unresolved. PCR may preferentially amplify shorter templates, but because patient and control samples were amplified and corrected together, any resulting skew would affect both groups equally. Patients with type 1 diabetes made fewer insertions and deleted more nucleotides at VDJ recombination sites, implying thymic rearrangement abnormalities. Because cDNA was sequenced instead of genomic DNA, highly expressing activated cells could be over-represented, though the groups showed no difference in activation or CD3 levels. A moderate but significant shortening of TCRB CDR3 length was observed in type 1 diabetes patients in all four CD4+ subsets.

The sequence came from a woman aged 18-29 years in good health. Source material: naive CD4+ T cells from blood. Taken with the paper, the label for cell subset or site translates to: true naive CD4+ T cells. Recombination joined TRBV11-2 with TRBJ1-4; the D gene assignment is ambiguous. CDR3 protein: CASSPPLAGEKLFF. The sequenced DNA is TGTGCCAGCAGCCCACCGCTAGCAGGCGAAAAACTGTTTTTT. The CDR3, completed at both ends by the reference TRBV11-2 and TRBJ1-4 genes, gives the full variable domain EAGVAQSPRYKIIEKRQSVAFWCNPISGHATLYWYQQILGQGPKLLIQFQNNGVVDDSQLPKDRFSAERLKGVDSTLKIQPAKLEDSAVYLCASSPPLAGEKLFFGSGTQLSVL.